A selection of T cell receptor beta chains follows, all from one sample in a study of cytomegalovirus exposure and HLA in healthy donors. Clones were sequenced by immunoSEQ multiplex PCR, and TCRdb holds only the in-frame ones, with some missing. The table includes 150,000 to 200,000 clones, 70% to 80% detected once. Sequencing used PBMCs. All receptors derive from a woman aged 45 to 65 in good health and CMV-seronegative. Each CDR3 is given with its conserved first and last residue. The order of the fields is J gene, clone size, D gene, V gene, CDR3 DNA, CDR3 protein. A D gene is named only where the DNA matches it firmly. Size values are once, few and many counts, or a class for expanded clones, and some rows have none.

J: TRBJ2-1; size: NA; D: NA; V: TRBV9; DNA: TGTGCCAGCAGTCGAACGGGACTTTCCTACAATGAGCAGTTCTTC; CDR3: CASSRTGLSYNEQFF
J: TRBJ2-7; size: NA; D: TRBD2; V: TRBV19; DNA: TGTGCCAGTAGTATGGTCGGGACTAGCGGGTTCCACGAGCAGTACTTC; CDR3: CASSMVGTSGFHEQYF
J: TRBJ1-1; size: NA; D: NA; V: TRBV18; DNA: TGTGCCAGCTCACCATCTAAGCAGGGGAACACTGAAGCTTTCTTT; CDR3: CASSPSKQGNTEAFF
J: TRBJ2-1; size: once; D: NA; V: TRBV5-5; DNA: TGTGCCAGCAGCTTGTCGCTGGGGGCCGAGCAGTTCTTC; CDR3: CASSLSLGAEQFF
J: TRBJ1-6; size: NA; D: TRBD1; V: TRBV30; DNA: TGTGCCTGGAGTCGACAGGGCAGGAATTCACCCCTCCACTTT; CDR3: CAWSRQGRNSPLHF
J: TRBJ1-1; size: NA; D: NA; V: TRBV4-3; DNA: TGCGCCAGCAGCCTAAACAGGGTACGGACTGAAGCTTTCTTT; CDR3: CASSLNRVRTEAFF
J: TRBJ2-7; size: NA; D: NA; V: TRBV5-1; DNA: TGCGCCAGCAGCGCCCGGGGTACTTACGAGCAGTACTTC; CDR3: CASSARGTYEQYF
J: TRBJ1-2; size: NA; D: TRBD1; V: TRBV5-6; DNA: TGTGCCAGCAGCGCCGGACAGGGAGGCTACACCTTC; CDR3: CASSAGQGGYTF
J: TRBJ2-5; size: NA; D: NA; V: TRBV19; DNA: TGTGCCAGTAGTGCTCTACAACAGGCAACCCAGTACTTC; CDR3: CASSALQQATQYF
J: TRBJ2-1; size: NA; D: NA; V: TRBV29-1; DNA: TGCAGCGTTGAACCCCAAAGGAGGGATGAGCAGTTCTTC; CDR3: CSVEPQRRDEQFF
J: TRBJ2-2; size: NA; D: TRBD2; V: TRBV4-2; DNA: TGTGCCAGCAGCCAAGAACTAGCGGGGGCCCGGATGAACACCGGGGAGCTGTTTTTT; CDR3: CASSQELAGARMNTGELFF
J: TRBJ2-7; size: NA; D: NA; V: TRBV19; DNA: TGTGCCAGTAAGGTAGACCGCGGCTCCTACGAGCAGTACTTC; CDR3: CASKVDRGSYEQYF
J: TRBJ2-5; size: NA; D: NA; V: TRBV4-3; DNA: TGCGCCAGCAGCCAAGATCAGGGCTCCGGAGAGACCCAGTACTTC; CDR3: CASSQDQGSGETQYF
J: TRBJ2-1; size: once; D: TRBD1; V: TRBV2; DNA: TGTGCCAGCCCTCAAGTAGGGACAGGTGACAATGAGCAGTTCTTC; CDR3: CASPQVGTGDNEQFF
J: TRBJ2-2; size: NA; D: TRBD1; V: TRBV5-1; DNA: TGCGCCAGCAGCTGGTGGTCAACTGGGACAGCGAACACCGGGGAGCTGTTTTTT; CDR3: CASSWWSTGTANTGELFF
J: TRBJ1-2; size: few; D: NA; V: TRBV6-5; DNA: TGTGCCAGCAGTTACTCGAGGCAGAACTATGGCTACACCTTC; CDR3: CASSYSRQNYGYTF
J: TRBJ1-4; size: NA; D: NA; V: TRBV7-2; DNA: TGTGCCAGCAGCTTAGGGGGGGGAGTGGGTGAAAAACTGTTTTTT; CDR3: CASSLGGGVGEKLFF
J: TRBJ2-7; size: once; D: NA; V: TRBV13; DNA: TGTGCCAGCAGCCTTCGACACGGAAACGAGCAGTACTTC; CDR3: CASSLRHGNEQYF
J: TRBJ1-2; size: NA; D: NA; V: TRBV5-1; DNA: TGCGCCAGCAGCTTAACAGACAACTATGGCTACACCTTC; CDR3: CASSLTDNYGYTF
J: TRBJ2-7; size: few; D: NA; V: TRBV10-3; DNA: TGTGCCATCAGCCCTCGGGAGTCCTACGAGCAGTACTTC; CDR3: CAISPRESYEQYF
J: TRBJ1-1; size: NA; D: NA; V: TRBV6-5; DNA: TGTGCCAGCAGCACCCAAACAGGGCGAGCTTTCTTT; CDR3: CASSTQTGRAFF